This entry describes one TCR beta chain. The sample comes from a study of blood T cell repertoires in COVID-19. Study at large: Samples of COVID-19 (acute and convalescent) were obtained from the United States, Italy and Spain.

With 4 bases clipped from V and 5 bases from J, the junction kept 5 bases outside the gene matches. Germline V gene lookup returns CDR1 MNHNY and CDR2 SVGAGI (reference sequence). The CDR3 has 13 residues. Study processing details: Reference gene primers were amplified, and this amplification served to estimate nucleated cell counts. Clones were sequenced by immunoSEQ multiplex PCR, and TCRdb holds only the in-frame ones, with some missing. The V and J calls and clone size come from that table; D and trimming were worked out from the DNA. The table shows some 260,000 clones, with roughly 88% occurring only once.

The clonotype comes from a woman aged 40 to 55 who had recovered from COVID-19. Sequencing used peripheral blood. The V call is TRBV6-6, the J call TRBJ2-7, with 7 bases that match TRBD1. CDR3 sequence reads: CASSWTGPNEQYF. CDR3 DNA sequence: TGTGCCAGCAGTTGGACAGGACCGAACGAGCAGTACTTC.